This is a list of T cell receptor beta chains from one sample in a study of T-cell reconstitution after alpha-beta-depleted transplantation in children. TCRdb used MiXCR to reprocess the PCR reads, holding one entry per CDR3 protein. Among about 110,000 distinct CDR3 sequences, around a tenth were seen once, and the ten largest hold approximately 36%. Source: PBMCs, taken before TCRalphabeta/CD19-depleted stem cell transplant. The receptor set was obtained from a boy aged 2-9 years with acute lymphoblastic leukemia, due to receive a stem cell transplant. The CDR3 runs from the conserved cysteine through the conserved F or W. A D gene is named only where the DNA matches it firmly. Clone size is not always given. Where it is, it says once, few, many or a class for expanded clones.

CDR3 DNA | CDR3 protein | J gene | D gene | V gene | clone size
TGCGCCAGCAGCTCAGAACTGGGGGTAACCGGGGAGCTGTTTTTT | CASSSELGVTGELFF | TRBJ2-2 | - | TRBV5-1 | few
TGTGCCAGCAGTTTACTCGGCGGGAACACTGAAGCTTTCTTT | CASSLLGGNTEAFF | TRBJ1-1 | - | TRBV28 | -
TGTGCCAGCAGTTTTGTGTGGGGCACAGATACGCAGTATTTT | CASSFVWGTDTQYF | TRBJ2-3 | - | TRBV28 | few
TGTGCCAGCAGCTTAACCGGTGGAGAGACCCAGTACTTC | CASSLTGGETQYF | TRBJ2-5 | - | TRBV7-3 | many
TGTGCCAGCAATAATGACAGGAAGTACACTGAAGCTTTCTTT | CASNNDRKYTEAFF | TRBJ1-1 | - | TRBV12-3/TRBV12-4 | many
TGCAGTGCTATCGCGAACACTGAAGCTTTCTTT | CSAIANTEAFF | TRBJ1-1 | - | TRBV20-1 | -
TGTGCCAGCAGTTTACACGGGCCCCTATACGAGCAGTACTTC | CASSLHGPLYEQYF | TRBJ2-7 | - | TRBV12-3/TRBV12-4 | many
TGTGCCATCATGGCTAGCGGCACAGATACGCAGTATTTT | CAIMASGTDTQYF | TRBJ2-3 | - | TRBV10-3 | few
TGCGCCAGCAGCTTGACGCAGGGGCCCTACGAGCAGTACTTC | CASSLTQGPYEQYF | TRBJ2-7 | - | TRBV5-1 | -
TGTGCCAGCAGTCTGATGACAAGTCTAAAAGCTAACTATGGCTACACCTTC | CASSLMTSLKANYGYTF | TRBJ1-2 | - | TRBV12-3/TRBV12-4 | few
TGTGCCAGCAGCTCTACTTTACTGCGGGGGAGCTCCTACAATGAGCAGTTCTTC | CASSSTLLRGSSYNEQFF | TRBJ2-1 | TRBD2 | TRBV7-8 | -
TGTGCCAGCAGTTTACACGGGAGGGCACCCGGGGAGCTGTTTTTT | CASSLHGRAPGELFF | TRBJ2-2 | TRBD2 | TRBV12-3/TRBV12-4 | few
TGTGCCAGCAGCGACACTGAAGCTTTCTTT | CASSDTEAFF | TRBJ1-1 | - | TRBV5-6 | few
TGTGCCAGCAGCCCGGGGGGAGTAGCGGGTCTTGAAGCTTTCTTT | CASSPGGVAGLEAFF | TRBJ1-1 | - | TRBV12-3/TRBV12-4 | many
TGTGCCAGCAGCCGGGACAATGGATTTAATGAGCAGTTCTTC | CASSRDNGFNEQFF | TRBJ2-1 | - | TRBV12-3/TRBV12-4 | few
TGTGCCACCAGCAGAGAGGAGGGATTCTATGGCTACACCTTC | CATSREEGFYGYTF | TRBJ1-2 | - | TRBV15 | few
TGTGCCAGCAGCGTGGGACTAGCCATAAGGAACGATACGCAGTATTTT | CASSVGLAIRNDTQYF | TRBJ2-3 | TRBD2 | TRBV9 | -
TGCAGTGCTAGAGGACTAGCGGAACGAATAGACTTTAATGAGCAGTTCTTC | CSARGLAERIDFNEQFF | TRBJ2-1 | TRBD2 | TRBV20-1 | once
TGTGCCAGCAGTTTAGCAAGCAGGGCTCCCCACTTC | CASSLASRAPHF | TRBJ2-7 | - | TRBV12-3/TRBV12-4 | many